This entry features one TCR beta chain sequence. This entry belongs to a study of blood T cell repertoires in COVID-19. Study-level information: COVID-19 samples collected from the United States, Italy and Spain covered acute and convalescent phases.

Trimming took off 1 base at V and 7 bases at J, with 17 bases between the two ends. This CDR3 contains 16 residues. Germline CDR1 is LGHNA and CDR2 is YSLEER. In the original workflow: Reference gene primer amplification in the assay estimated nucleated cell counts. Profiled with immunoSEQ multiplex PCR; TCRdb holds only in-frame clones, not every one. V and J calls and clone size are copied from that table; D and trimming were computed from the DNA. The table shows about 280,000 clones, with around 85% occurring only once. Those enrolled, adults aged roughly 18 to 90 years, came from roughly 23 US areas. Cohort 3 recovery required two negative PCRs, clearance, or symptom resolution.

This receptor was obtained from a woman aged 45-60 years who had recovered from COVID-19. What was sequenced was PBMCs or T cells enriched from blood (not recorded which). V is TRBV4-3 and J is TRBJ1-5; no firm D call. CDR3 protein: CASSQGVVGSLQPQHF. As DNA, the CDR3 is TGCGCCAGCAGCCAAGGGGTTGTGGGGAGCCTACAGCCCCAGCATTTT.